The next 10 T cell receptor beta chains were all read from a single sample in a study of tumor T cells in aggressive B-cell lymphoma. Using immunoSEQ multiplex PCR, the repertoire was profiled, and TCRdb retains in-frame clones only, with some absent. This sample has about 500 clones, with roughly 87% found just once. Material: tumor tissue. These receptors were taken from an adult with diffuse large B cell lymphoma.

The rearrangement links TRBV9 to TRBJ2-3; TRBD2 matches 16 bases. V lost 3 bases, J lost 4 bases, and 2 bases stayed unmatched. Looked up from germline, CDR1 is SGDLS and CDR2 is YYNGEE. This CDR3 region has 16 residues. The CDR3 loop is CASSAGTSGRADTQYF. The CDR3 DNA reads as TGTGCCAGCAGCGCCGGGACTAGCGGGAGGGCAGATACGCAGTATTTT.

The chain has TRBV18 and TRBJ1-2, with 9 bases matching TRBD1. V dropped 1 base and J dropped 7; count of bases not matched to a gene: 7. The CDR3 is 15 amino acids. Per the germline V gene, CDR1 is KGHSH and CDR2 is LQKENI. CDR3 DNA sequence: TGTGCCAGCTCACCACGGACAGGGGACGAGTTTGGCTACACCTTC. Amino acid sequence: CASSPRTGDEFGYTF.

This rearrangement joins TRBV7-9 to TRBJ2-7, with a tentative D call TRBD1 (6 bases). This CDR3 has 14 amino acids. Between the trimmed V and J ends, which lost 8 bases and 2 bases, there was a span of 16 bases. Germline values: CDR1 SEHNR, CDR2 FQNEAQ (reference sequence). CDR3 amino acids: CASGPGQLTYEQYF. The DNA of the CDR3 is TGTGCCAGCGGCCCGGGACAACTAACCTACGAGCAGTACTTC.

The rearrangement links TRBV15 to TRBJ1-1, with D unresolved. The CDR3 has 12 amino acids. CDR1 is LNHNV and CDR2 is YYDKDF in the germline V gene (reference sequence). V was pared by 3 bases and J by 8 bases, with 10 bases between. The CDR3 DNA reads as TGTGCCACCAGCAGGGTTGGGGAGGAAGCTTTCTTT. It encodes CATSRVGEEAFF.

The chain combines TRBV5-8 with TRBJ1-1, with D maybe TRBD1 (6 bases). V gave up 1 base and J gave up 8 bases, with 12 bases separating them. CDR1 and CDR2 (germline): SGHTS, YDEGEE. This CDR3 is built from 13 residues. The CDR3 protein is CASSLSGGREAFF. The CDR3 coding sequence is TGTGCCAGCAGCTTGTCGGGGGGCAGAGAAGCTTTCTTT.

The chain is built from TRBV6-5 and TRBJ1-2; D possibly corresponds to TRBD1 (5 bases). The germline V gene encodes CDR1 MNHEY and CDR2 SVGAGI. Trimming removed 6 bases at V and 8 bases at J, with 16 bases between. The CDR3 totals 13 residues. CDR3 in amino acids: CASREVGGFGYTF. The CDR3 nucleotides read TGTGCCAGCAGAGAGGTGGGGGGTTTCGGCTACACCTTC.

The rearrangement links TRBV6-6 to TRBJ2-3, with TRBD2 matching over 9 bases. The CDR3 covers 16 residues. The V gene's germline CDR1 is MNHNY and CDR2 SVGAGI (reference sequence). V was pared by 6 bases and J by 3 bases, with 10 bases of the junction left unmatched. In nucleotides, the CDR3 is TGTGCCAGCAGCCGCGGGGGGGGCGAAGGTACAGATACGCAGTATTTT. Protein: CASSRGGGEGTDTQYF.

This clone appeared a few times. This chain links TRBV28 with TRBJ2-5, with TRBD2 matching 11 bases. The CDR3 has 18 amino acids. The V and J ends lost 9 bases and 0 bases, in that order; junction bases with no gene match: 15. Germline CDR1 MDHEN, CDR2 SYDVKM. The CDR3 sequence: CASNSPSGGQRYQETQYF. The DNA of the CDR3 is TGTGCCAGTAACTCTCCTAGCGGGGGGCAACGGTACCAAGAGACCCAGTACTTC.

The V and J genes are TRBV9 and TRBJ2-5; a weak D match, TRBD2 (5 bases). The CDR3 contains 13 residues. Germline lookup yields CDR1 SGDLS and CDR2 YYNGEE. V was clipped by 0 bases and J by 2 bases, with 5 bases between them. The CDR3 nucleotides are TGTGCCAGCAGCGTAGCGGGGCAAGAGACCCAGTACTTC. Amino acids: CASSVAGQETQYF.

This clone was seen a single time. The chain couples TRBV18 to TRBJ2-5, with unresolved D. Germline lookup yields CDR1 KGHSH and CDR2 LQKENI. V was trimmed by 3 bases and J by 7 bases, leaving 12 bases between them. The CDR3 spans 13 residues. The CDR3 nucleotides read TGTGCCAGCTCACCCAACAACTACGGGACCCAGTACTTC. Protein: CASSPNNYGTQYF.